This note documents a single T cell receptor beta chain sequence. The repertoire was sequenced with immunoSEQ multiplex PCR; TCRdb's copy has only in-frame clones and lacks some. The sample has around 250,000 clones, over 70% seen once; the top ten hold roughly 14%. This specimen belongs to a study of control samples from healthy donors and cancer patients. Germline values: CDR1 MNHEY, CDR2 SVGAGI. V lost 2 bases, J lost 5 bases, and 15 bases lay in between. This CDR3 comprises 15 residues. The chain recombines TRBV6-5 with TRBJ1-2; tentatively, D is TRBD1 (6 bases). This receptor was identified in a woman in her sixties or seventies with lung cancer. The sequenced sample was PBMCs. The CDR3 DNA reads TGTGCCAGCAGTTACGGGGGGCTTGGCGTTTATGGCTACACCTTC. Amino acids: CASSYGGLGVYGYTF.